The clone carrying this T cell receptor beta chain was observed once. This entry comes from a study of blood T cell repertoires in COVID-19. Overall study: The analysed material was cDNA or gDNA that came from T cells, B-cell-depleted T cells, or PBMCs.

Original processing notes: Scientists estimated how many nucleated cells there were by amplifying reference gene primers. Data came from immunoSEQ multiplex PCR; TCRdb stores just in-frame clones and leaves some out. V and J calls and clone size are given by that table; D and trimming were obtained from the DNA. This table has 30,000 or so clones, approximately 90% appearing once. The clonotype comes from a human donor in a cohort sampled during active COVID-19. Sample: peripheral blood.

In DNA form, the CDR3 reads TGCGCCAGCGGTCCCCTTGGGGACTCTAATGAAAAACTGTTTTTT. Protein sequence: CASGPLGDSNEKLFF. V usage is TRBV5-1 and J usage is TRBJ1-4; weak D call: TRBD1 (5 bases). CDR3 size: 15 residues. Germline CDR1 reads SGHRS; CDR2 reads YFSETQ. Trimming left V 7 bases short and J 3 bases short, with 16 bases between.